These 21 T cell receptor beta chains were sequenced from one sample in a study of T cell responses to AZD1222 COVID-19 vaccine. TCRdb's copy holds only in-frame clones and misses some; the assay was immunoSEQ multiplex PCR. Among over 85,000 clones listed, approximately 84% were seen once. Sequencing was performed on peripheral blood, taken 28 days after the second AZD1222 dose. The receptors shown here come from an adult who received the AZD1222 COVID-19 vaccine.

Here the CDR3 reads CASRTQGIPYGYTF. The CDR3 bases are TGTGCCAGTCGCACCCAGGGCATACCCTATGGCTACACCTTC. This chain links TRBV19 with TRBJ1-2, with D perhaps TRBD1 (5 bases). Germline assignment: CDR1 LNHDA and CDR2 SQIVND (reference sequence). Trimming shortened V by 8 bases and J by 4 bases, and 17 bases separated the two germline ends. The CDR3 spans 14 residues.

The chain employs TRBV7-8 and TRBJ2-7, with D perhaps TRBD2 (6 bases). Between the trimmed V and J ends, which lost 1 base and 2 bases, there was a span of 12 bases. The germline V gene has CDR1 SGHVS and CDR2 FQNEAQ. The CDR3 length is 15 residues. CDR3 loop: CASSLDREDAYEQYF. The CDR3 nucleotides read TGTGCCAGCAGCTTAGATAGGGAGGATGCCTACGAGCAGTACTTC.

This chain connects TRBV4-1 to TRBJ1-2; tentative D call: TRBD1 (6 bases). CDR3 size: 15 residues. Germline assignment: CDR1 MGHRA and CDR2 YSYEKL. V lost 0 bases, J lost 6 bases, and 14 bases lay in between. The DNA for the CDR3 is TGCGCCAGCAGCCAAGATATACAACAGGGCGATGGCTACACCTTC. Translating gives CASSQDIQQGDGYTF.

CDR3 sequence reads: CASSEQGQAYEQYF. CDR3 sequence (DNA): TGTGCCAGCAGTGAGCAGGGGCAGGCCTACGAGCAGTACTTC. The V gene is TRBV2, the J gene TRBJ2-7; tentative D call: TRBD1 (6 bases). The CDR3 sequence is 14 residues long. Germline lookup yields CDR1 SNHLY and CDR2 FYNNEI. V was cut by 3 bases and J by 2 bases, with 11 bases left in between.

This rearrangement joins TRBV19 to TRBJ2-5; TRBD2 agrees at 7 bases. J lost 2 bases, V lost 3 bases, and 9 bases had no gene match. The CDR3 length is 16 residues. From germline, CDR1 is LNHDA and CDR2 SQIVND (reference sequence). For the CDR3, the DNA is TGTGCCAGTAGTATCATGTTGGGTAGCGGGCAAGAGACCCAGTACTTC. Translation gives CASSIMLGSGQETQYF.

V usage is TRBV5-6 and J usage is TRBJ2-7; 9 positions match TRBD1. V shed 3 bases, J shed 5 bases, and the junction held 12 bases outside the gene matches. CDR1 and CDR2 from the germline V gene are SGHDT and YYEEEE. There are 16 residues in the CDR3. CDR3 DNA: TGTGCCAGCAGCTCCGGGACAGGGATCGTCCTAAACGAGCAGTACTTC. It translates to CASSSGTGIVLNEQYF.

The chain employs TRBV25-1 and TRBJ1-1; D ambiguous. Trimming removed 2 bases from V and 1 base from J, with 2 bases in between. The germline V gene has CDR1 MGHDK and CDR2 SYGVNS. This CDR3 is built from 12 residues. CDR3 DNA: TGTGCCAGCAGTGAACCGAACACTGAAGCTTTCTTT. It codes for CASSEPNTEAFF.

The chain has TRBV3-1 (or the pseudogene TRBV3-2) and TRBJ2-2; 8 bases fit TRBD2. CDR3 size: 18 residues. Germline assignment: CDR1 LGHDT and CDR2 YNNKEL (reference sequence). Trimming removed 4 bases from V and 4 bases from J; junction bases left unmatched: 14. The CDR3 loop is CASSRGVIAGTSTGELFF. The CDR3 DNA reads as TGTGCCAGCAGCCGGGGGGTAATAGCGGGGACAAGCACCGGGGAGCTGTTTTTT.

V is TRBV7-9 and J is TRBJ1-2; D gene uncertain. V was cut by 1 base and J by 6 bases, with 9 bases left in between. The CDR3 loop spans 13 amino acids. Germline V CDR1 and CDR2: SEHNR, FQNEAQ (reference sequence). CDR3 in amino acids: CASSLEDGDGYTF. The CDR3 DNA sequence: TGTGCCAGCAGCTTAGAGGACGGTGATGGCTACACCTTC.

This chain uses TRBV18 with TRBJ2-2; D possibly corresponds to TRBD2 (5 bases). Germline CDR1 reads KGHSH; CDR2 reads LQKENI. The CDR3 totals 16 residues. With 3 bases removed from V and 0 bases from J, the gap between germline ends came to 11 bases. The CDR3 region has the DNA TGTGCCAGCTCACCGTTTGAGCGGACGAACACCGGGGAGCTGTTTTTT. Amino acids: CASSPFERTNTGELFF.

This chain connects TRBV15 to TRBJ1-5; D perhaps matches TRBD1 (5 bases). Germline CDR1 reads LNHNV; CDR2 reads YYDKDF (reference sequence). Trimming took 0 bases from V and 11 from J, leaving 8 bases between them. CDR3 length: 12 amino acids. In DNA, the CDR3 is TGTGCCACCAGCAGAGATAGGGGATCCCAGCATTTT. It specifies CATSRDRGSQHF.

The V call is TRBV6-5, the J call TRBJ1-3; no firm D call. This CDR3 contains 13 residues. CDR1 is MNHEY, CDR2 SVGAGI, per germline. V lost 6 bases and J lost 1, with 7 bases in between. The chain's CDR3 is CASSQVSGNTIYF. The CDR3 DNA reads as TGTGCCAGCAGCCAGGTTTCTGGAAACACCATATATTTT.

The rearrangement links TRBV3-1 (or the pseudogene TRBV3-2) to TRBJ1-3; 8 bases align to TRBD1. V shed 4 bases and J 3 bases; nucleotides not matched to a gene: 5. CDR1 is LGHDT and CDR2 is YNNKEL in the germline V gene (reference sequence). CDR3 length: 15 amino acids. DNA of the CDR3: TGTGCCAGCAGCCTGCAGGGGGCGCGTGGAAACACCATATATTTT. Protein product: CASSLQGARGNTIYF.

The chain carries TRBV4-1 and TRBJ1-5; D is perhaps TRBD1 (6 bases). Germline CDR1 and CDR2: MGHRA and YSYEKL. Between the trimmed V and J ends, which lost 3 bases and 3 bases, there was a span of 18 bases. CDR3 length: 17 residues. The CDR3 DNA reads as TGCGCCAGCAGCCAGGTGGAGGGGGGGGGAATCAATCAGCCCCAGCATTTT. Translating it yields CASSQVEGGGINQPQHF.

This clone was recorded only once. The gene calls are TRBV27 and TRBJ1-2, with a possible D match to TRBD1 (6 bases). V gave up 6 bases and J gave up 0 bases, with 26 bases separating them. Germline values: CDR1 MNHEY, CDR2 SMNVEV (reference sequence). CDR3 length equals 19 residues. The CDR3 DNA reads TGTGCCAGCAGCCCCGGGGGTGGGGGGCGCGTGACATCTAACTATGGCTACACCTTC. Its protein is CASSPGGGGRVTSNYGYTF.

The rearrangement links TRBV29-1 to TRBJ1-2; D is ambiguous. There are 15 residues in the CDR3. Per germline, CDR1 SQVTM and CDR2 ANQGSEA. V lost 4 bases to trimming and J lost 4 bases, with 19 bases between them. The DNA for the CDR3 is TGCAGCGTTGGCAGCGCACCAAACTCCTTCTATGGCTACACCTTC. It codes for CSVGSAPNSFYGYTF.

This chain joins TRBV11-3 and TRBJ2-5, with D possibly being TRBD1 (6 bases). V was shortened by 3 bases and J by 4 bases, with 15 bases between the two germline ends. The V gene's germline CDR1 is SGHNT and CDR2 YENEEA. The CDR3 runs 15 residues. CDR3 amino acids: CASSLATGLGETQYF. The CDR3 DNA follows: TGTGCCAGCAGCTTGGCTACAGGGCTCGGAGAGACCCAGTACTTC.

The V gene is TRBV5-6, the J gene TRBJ1-1, with D unclear. Germline CDR1 reads SGHDT; CDR2 reads YYEEEE. The length of the CDR3 is 13 residues. V gave up 4 bases and J gave up 4 bases, with 11 bases separating them. Here the CDR3 DNA reads TGTGCCAGCAGCCGGGAGGGTGGCACTGAAGCTTTCTTT. Translation gives CASSREGGTEAFF. The full variable domain, rest sourced from reference TRBV5-6 and TRBJ1-1, is DAGVTQSPTHLIKTRGQQVTLRCSPKSGHDTVSWYQQALGQGPQFIFQYYEEEERQRGNFPDRFSGHQFPNYSSELNVNALLLGDSALYLCASSREGGTEAFFGQGTRLTVV.

This sequence joins TRBV6-6 and TRBJ1-4; 8 positions match TRBD1. Per germline, CDR1 MNHNY and CDR2 SVGAGI (reference sequence). The CDR3 contains 16 residues. The V and J ends lost 6 bases and 7 bases, in that order; junction bases with no gene match: 13. CDR3 in amino acids: CASRDHTGGEGEKLFF. Here the CDR3 DNA reads TGTGCCAGCAGAGATCATACAGGGGGAGAGGGTGAAAAACTGTTTTTT.

This sequence joins TRBV7-6 and TRBJ2-1; maybe TRBD2 (5 bases). The CDR3 has 15 amino acids. V was cut by 2 bases and J by 8 bases, with 16 bases left in between. The germline CDR1 and CDR2 sequences are SGHVS and FNYEAQ. CDR3: CASSLLATPRDEQFF. Here the CDR3 DNA reads TGTGCCAGCAGCTTACTAGCAACCCCTCGGGATGAGCAGTTCTTC.

The chain combines TRBV18 with TRBJ2-1; the match to TRBD1 covers 8 bases. Germline CDR1 reads KGHSH; CDR2 reads LQKENI. The CDR3 sequence is 15 residues long. Trimming cost V 4 bases and J 5 bases; bases outside gene matches: 7. The CDR3 nucleotides read TGTGCCAGCTCACTACAGGACAGGGATAACAATGAGCAGTTCTTC. It translates to CASSLQDRDNNEQFF.